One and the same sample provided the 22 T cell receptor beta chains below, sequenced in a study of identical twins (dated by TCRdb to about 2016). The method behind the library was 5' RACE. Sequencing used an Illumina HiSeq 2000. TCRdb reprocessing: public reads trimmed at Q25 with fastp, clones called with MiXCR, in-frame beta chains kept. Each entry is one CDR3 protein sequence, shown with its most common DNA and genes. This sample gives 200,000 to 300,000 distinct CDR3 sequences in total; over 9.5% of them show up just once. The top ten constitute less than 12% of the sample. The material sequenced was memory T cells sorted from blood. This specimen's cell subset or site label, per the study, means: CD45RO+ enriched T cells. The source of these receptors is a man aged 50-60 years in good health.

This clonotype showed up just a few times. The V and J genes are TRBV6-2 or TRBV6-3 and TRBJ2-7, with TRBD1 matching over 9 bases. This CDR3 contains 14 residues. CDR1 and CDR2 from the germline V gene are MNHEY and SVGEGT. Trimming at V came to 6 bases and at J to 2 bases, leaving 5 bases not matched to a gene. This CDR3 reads CASREQGATYEQYF. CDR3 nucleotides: TGTGCCAGCAGAGAACAGGGGGCTACCTACGAGCAGTACTTC.

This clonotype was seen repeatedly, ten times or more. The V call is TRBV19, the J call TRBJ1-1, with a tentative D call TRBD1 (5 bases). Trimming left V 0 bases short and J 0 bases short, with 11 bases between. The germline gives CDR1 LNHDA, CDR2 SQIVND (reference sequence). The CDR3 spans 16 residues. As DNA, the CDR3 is TGTGCCAGTAGTATAGATCCAGGGACCGTGAACACTGAAGCTTTCTTT. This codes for CASSIDPGTVNTEAFF.

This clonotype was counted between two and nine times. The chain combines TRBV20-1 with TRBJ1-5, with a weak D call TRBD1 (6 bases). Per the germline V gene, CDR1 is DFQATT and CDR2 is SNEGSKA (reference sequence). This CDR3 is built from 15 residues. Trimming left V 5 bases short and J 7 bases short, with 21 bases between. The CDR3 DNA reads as TGCAGTGCTTCCCCCTCTCCTGGGGGCGGCCAGCCCCAGCATTTT. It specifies CSASPSPGGGQPQHF.

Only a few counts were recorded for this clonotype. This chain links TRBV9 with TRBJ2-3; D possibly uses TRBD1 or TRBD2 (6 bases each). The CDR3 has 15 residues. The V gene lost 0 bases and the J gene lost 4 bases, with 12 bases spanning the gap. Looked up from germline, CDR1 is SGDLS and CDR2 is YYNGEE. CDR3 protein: CASSVGGGFPDTQYF. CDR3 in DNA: TGTGCCAGCAGCGTAGGAGGGGGGTTCCCAGATACGCAGTATTTT.

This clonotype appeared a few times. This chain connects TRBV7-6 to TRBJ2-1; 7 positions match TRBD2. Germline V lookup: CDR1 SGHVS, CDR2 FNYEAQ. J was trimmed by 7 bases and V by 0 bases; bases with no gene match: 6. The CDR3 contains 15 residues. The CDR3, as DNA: TGTGCCAGCAGCTTAGCCGGGGGGACTCTAAATGAGCAGTTCTTC. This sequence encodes CASSLAGGTLNEQFF. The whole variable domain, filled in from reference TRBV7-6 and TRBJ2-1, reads GAGVSQSPRYKVTKRGQDVALRCDPISGHVSLYWYRQALGQGPEFLTYFNYEAQQDKSGLPNDRFSAERPEGSISTLTIQRTEQRDSAMYRCASSLAGGTLNEQFFGPGTRLTVL.

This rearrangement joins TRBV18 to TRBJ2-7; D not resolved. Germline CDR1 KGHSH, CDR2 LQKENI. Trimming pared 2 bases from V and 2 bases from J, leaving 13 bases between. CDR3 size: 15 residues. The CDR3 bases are TGTGCCAGCTCACCATCTGGTGCTACGCCCTACGAGCAGTACTTC. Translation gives CASSPSGATPYEQYF.

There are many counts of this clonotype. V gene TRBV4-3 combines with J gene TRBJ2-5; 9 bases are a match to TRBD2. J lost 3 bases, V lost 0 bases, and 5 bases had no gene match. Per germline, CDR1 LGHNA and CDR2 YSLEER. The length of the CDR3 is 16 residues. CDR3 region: CASSQDAGGLEETQYF. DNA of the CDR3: TGCGCCAGCAGCCAAGATGCGGGGGGGCTCGAAGAGACCCAGTACTTC.

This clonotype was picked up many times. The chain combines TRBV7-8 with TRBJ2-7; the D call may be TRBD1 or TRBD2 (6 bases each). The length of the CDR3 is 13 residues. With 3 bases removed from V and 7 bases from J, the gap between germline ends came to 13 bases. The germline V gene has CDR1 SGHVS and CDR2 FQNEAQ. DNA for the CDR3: TGTGCCAGCAGCTTTGGAGGGGGGCGGGAGCAGTACTTC. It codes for CASSFGGGREQYF.

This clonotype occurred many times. The CDR3 DNA follows: TGTGCCAGCTCACCCCTGGGACAGGTCCCTGGAAACACCATATATTTT. Its translation is CASSPLGQVPGNTIYF. The rearrangement links TRBV18 to TRBJ1-3; 8 nucleotides agree with TRBD1. The CDR3 contains 16 residues. Germline assignment: CDR1 KGHSH and CDR2 LQKENI. V lost 3 bases, J lost 2 bases, and 6 bases stayed unmatched.

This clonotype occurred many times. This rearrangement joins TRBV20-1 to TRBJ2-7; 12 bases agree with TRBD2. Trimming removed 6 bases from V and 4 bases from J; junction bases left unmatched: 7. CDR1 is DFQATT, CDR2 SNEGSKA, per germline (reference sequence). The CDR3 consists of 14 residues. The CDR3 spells CSAKLAGGPYEQYF. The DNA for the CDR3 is TGCAGTGCCAAACTAGCGGGAGGACCATACGAGCAGTACTTC.

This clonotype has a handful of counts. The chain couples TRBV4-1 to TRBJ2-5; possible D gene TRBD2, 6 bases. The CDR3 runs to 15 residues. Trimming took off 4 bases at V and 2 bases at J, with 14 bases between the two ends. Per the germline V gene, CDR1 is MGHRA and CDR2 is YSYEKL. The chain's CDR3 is CASSRREAGQETQYF. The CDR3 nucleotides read TGCGCCAGCAGCCGCAGGGAGGCCGGACAAGAGACCCAGTACTTC.

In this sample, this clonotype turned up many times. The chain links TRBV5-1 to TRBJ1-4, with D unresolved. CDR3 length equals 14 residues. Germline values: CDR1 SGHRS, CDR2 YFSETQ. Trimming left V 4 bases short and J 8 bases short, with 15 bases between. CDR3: CASSPRGLGEKLFF. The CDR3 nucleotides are TGCGCCAGCAGCCCCCGAGGACTCGGCGAAAAACTGTTTTTT.

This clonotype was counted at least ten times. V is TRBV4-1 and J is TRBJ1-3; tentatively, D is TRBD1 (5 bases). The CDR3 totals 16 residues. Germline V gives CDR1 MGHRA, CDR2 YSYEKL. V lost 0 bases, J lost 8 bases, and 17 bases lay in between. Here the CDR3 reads CASSQEARSGADTIYF. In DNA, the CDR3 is TGCGCCAGCAGCCAAGAGGCGCGGTCCGGGGCGGACACCATATATTTT.

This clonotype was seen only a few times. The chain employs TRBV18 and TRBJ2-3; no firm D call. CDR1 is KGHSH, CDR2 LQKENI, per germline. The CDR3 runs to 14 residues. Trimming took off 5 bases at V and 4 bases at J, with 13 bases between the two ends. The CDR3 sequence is CASSSQSPPDTQYF. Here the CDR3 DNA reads TGTGCCAGCTCATCTCAGAGCCCCCCAGATACGCAGTATTTT.

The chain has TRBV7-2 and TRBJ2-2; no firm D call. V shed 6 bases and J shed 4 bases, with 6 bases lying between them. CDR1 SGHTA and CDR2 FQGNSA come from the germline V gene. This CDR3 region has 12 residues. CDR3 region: CASSGVTGELFF. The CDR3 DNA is TGTGCCAGCAGTGGCGTCACCGGGGAGCTGTTTTTT.

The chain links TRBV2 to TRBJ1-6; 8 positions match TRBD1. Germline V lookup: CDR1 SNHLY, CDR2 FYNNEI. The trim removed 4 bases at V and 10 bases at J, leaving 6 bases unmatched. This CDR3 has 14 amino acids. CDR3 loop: CASSVGQGLSPLHF. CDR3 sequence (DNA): TGTGCCAGCAGTGTAGGACAGGGCCTCTCACCCCTCCACTTT.

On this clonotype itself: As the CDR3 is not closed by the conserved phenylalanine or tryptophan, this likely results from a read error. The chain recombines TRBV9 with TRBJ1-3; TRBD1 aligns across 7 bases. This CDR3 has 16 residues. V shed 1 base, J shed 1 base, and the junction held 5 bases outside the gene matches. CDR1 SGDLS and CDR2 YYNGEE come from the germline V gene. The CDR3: CASSVRGLSSGNTIYL. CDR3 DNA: TGTGCCAGCAGCGTAAGGGGGCTTTCATCTGGAAACACCATATATTTA.

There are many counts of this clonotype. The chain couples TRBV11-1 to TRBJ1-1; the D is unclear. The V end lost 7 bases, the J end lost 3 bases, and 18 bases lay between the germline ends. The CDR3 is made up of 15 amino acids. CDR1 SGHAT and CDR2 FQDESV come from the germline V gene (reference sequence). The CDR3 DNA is TGTGCCAGCAATGGGGTGTTTTCGAAGGACACTGAAGCTTTCTTT. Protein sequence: CASNGVFSKDTEAFF.

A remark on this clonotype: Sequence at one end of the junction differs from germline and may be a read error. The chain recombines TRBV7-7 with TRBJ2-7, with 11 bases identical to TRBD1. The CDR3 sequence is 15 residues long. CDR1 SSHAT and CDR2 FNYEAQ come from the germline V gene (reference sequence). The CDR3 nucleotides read TGTGCTAGCAGCCAAGGACAGGGGGCCTACTACGAGCAGTACTTC. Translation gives CASSQGQGAYYEQYF.

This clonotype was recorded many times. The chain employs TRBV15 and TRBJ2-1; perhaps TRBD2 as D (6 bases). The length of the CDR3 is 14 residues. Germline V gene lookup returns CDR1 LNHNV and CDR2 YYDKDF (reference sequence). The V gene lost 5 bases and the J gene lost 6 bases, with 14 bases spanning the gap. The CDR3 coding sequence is TGTGCCACCAGCGTTAGCGGCGGTATCAATGAGCAGTTCTTC. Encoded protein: CATSVSGGINEQFF.

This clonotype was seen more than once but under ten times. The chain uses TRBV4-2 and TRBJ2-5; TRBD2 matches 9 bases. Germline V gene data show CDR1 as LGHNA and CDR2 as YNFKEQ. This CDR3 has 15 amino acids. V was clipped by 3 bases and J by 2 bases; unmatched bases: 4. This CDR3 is CASSQGTSTQETQYF. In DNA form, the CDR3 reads TGTGCCAGCAGCCAGGGGACTAGCACACAAGAGACCCAGTACTTC.

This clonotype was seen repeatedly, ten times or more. CDR3: CASSLASSGGTDTQYF. For the CDR3, the DNA is TGTGCCAGCAGCTTAGCGTCTAGCGGGGGCACAGATACGCAGTATTTT. The chain employs TRBV11-2 and TRBJ2-3, with 9 bases lining up with TRBD2. From germline, CDR1 is SGHAT and CDR2 FQNNGV. The CDR3 sequence is 16 residues long. V was pared by 1 base and J by 1 base, with 3 bases of the junction left unmatched. The variable domain in full, completed from reference TRBV11-2 and TRBJ2-3, reads EAGVAQSPRYKIIEKRQSVAFWCNPISGHATLYWYQQILGQGPKLLIQFQNNGVVDDSQLPKDRFSAERLKGVDSTLKIQPAKLEDSAVYLCASSLASSGGTDTQYFGPGTRLTVL.